The 12 T cell receptor beta chains in this list originate from one sample, sequenced in a study of monozygotic twins with inflammatory bowel disease. Each CDR3 protein gets one entry in TCRdb, which reprocessed the 5' RACE reads and gives no DNA. Its table records roughly 90,000 distinct CDR3 sequences. The specimen sequenced was blood. The receptor source for this set is a human donor with ulcerative colitis or Crohn's disease, or a healthy co-twin of an affected twin (not recorded which).

V gene TRBV19 combines with J gene TRBJ1-5; TCRdb's D gene call, TRBD1, goes unchecked for lack of DNA. Per the germline V gene, CDR1 is LNHDA and CDR2 is SQIVND (reference sequence). This CDR3 contains 14 residues. The CDR3 sequence is CASNRDSMNQPQHF.

V gene TRBV20-1 combines with J gene TRBJ2-1; lacking DNA, the TRBD2 call made by TCRdb goes unchecked. The CDR3 consists of 16 residues. From germline, CDR1 is DFQATT and CDR2 SNEGSKA (reference sequence). The chain's CDR3 is CSAGLAGGTPYNEQFF.

The chain links TRBV6-6 to TRBJ2-7; lacking DNA, the TRBD1 call made by TCRdb goes unchecked. Germline CDR1 reads MNHNY; CDR2 reads SVGAGI (reference sequence). There are 14 residues in the CDR3. CDR3 loop: CASSSGTVFYEQYF.

This chain connects TRBV18 to TRBJ2-7; with no DNA, the TCRdb D assignment of TRBD2 cannot be verified. Looked up from germline, CDR1 is KGHSH and CDR2 is LQKENI. The CDR3 sequence is 15 residues long. The CDR3 here is CASSRPGQRIYEQYF.

J is TRBJ2-7 and V is TRBV3-1; TCRdb outputs TRBD2, but without DNA this stays unchecked. This CDR3 region has 16 residues. Per the germline V gene, CDR1 is LGHDT and CDR2 is YNNKEL (reference sequence). The CDR3 region is CASMLRTSGGEGEQYF.

The rearrangement links TRBV3-1 to TRBJ1-1. This CDR3 spans 12 amino acids. The V gene's germline CDR1 is LGHDT and CDR2 YNNKEL (reference sequence). CDR3 region: CASKTWQGEAFF.

The chain joins TRBV5-1 to TRBJ2-7. The CDR3 consists of 13 residues. Germline V CDR1 and CDR2: SGHRS, YFSETQ. CDR3 region: CASSPMGKYEQYF.

The CDR3 protein is CSASPGHWNTEAFF. The chain is built from TRBV20-1 and TRBJ1-1; TCRdb's D gene call, TRBD1, goes unchecked for lack of DNA. This CDR3 contains 14 residues. The germline V gene encodes CDR1 DFQATT and CDR2 SNEGSKA (reference sequence).

This sequence joins TRBV6-5 and TRBJ2-1; the D gene TCRdb calls, TRBD1, cannot be checked with no DNA. Germline values: CDR1 MNHEY, CDR2 SVGAGI. The CDR3 length is 13 residues. This CDR3 is CASSEDRGNPRFF.

The rearrangement links TRBV5-1 to TRBJ2-3; there is no DNA to check the TCRdb D call of TRBD2. CDR3 length: 19 amino acids. CDR1 and CDR2 from the germline V gene are SGHRS and YFSETQ. The CDR3 region is CASRGPGLAAERGTDTQYF.

CDR3 sequence reads: CASSLLSFWTPGRTQYF. The chain employs TRBV3-1 and TRBJ2-5; checking the TCRdb D call of TRBD1 is not possible without DNA. Germline V gene sequence: CDR1 LGHDT, CDR2 YNNKEL (reference sequence). The CDR3 contains 17 residues.

The CDR3: CASSSLTGDYQPQHF. V gene TRBV27 combines with J gene TRBJ1-5; the D call from TCRdb, TRBD1, cannot be confirmed without DNA. Germline CDR1 MNHEY, CDR2 SMNVEV (reference sequence). This CDR3 comprises 15 residues.